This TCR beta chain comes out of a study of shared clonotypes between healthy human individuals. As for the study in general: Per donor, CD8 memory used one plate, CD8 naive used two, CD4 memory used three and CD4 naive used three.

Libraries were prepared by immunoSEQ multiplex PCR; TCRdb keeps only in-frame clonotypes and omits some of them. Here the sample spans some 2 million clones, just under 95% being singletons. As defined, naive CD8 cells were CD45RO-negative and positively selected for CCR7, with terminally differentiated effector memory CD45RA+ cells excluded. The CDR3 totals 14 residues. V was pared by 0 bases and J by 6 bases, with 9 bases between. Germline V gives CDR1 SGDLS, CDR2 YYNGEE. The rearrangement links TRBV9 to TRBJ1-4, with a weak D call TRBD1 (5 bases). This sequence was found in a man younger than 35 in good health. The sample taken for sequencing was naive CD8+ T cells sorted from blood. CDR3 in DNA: TGTGCCAGCAGCGTAGAGGCAGGGTATGAAAAACTGTTTTTT. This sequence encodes CASSVEAGYEKLFF.